This T cell receptor beta chain was recovered during a study of CD8 T cells in Susac syndrome. Whole-study context: Treatment at blood withdrawal was none, corticosteroids, or intravenous immunoglobulin alone in Susac syndrome patients.

TEMRA cells were FACS-enriched, while CD8+ and CD4+ T cells were negatively isolated. RNA amounts of 0.5 to 1 ug underwent reverse transcription with random hexamers. A multiplex approach, immunoSEQ multiplex PCR, amplified TCR beta CDR3 across 54 Vbeta and 13 Jbeta. TCRdb redid the calling of the immunoSEQ multiplex PCR reads with MiXCR, one entry per CDR3 protein. The sample consists of fewer than 90,000 distinct CDR3 sequences, 80% to 95% of them appearing once. Germline V gene lookup returns CDR1 MGHRA and CDR2 YSYEKL. The CDR3 is 16 residues long. Deletions cut 0 bases from V and 3 bases from J, with 13 bases between.

The sequence was collected from a human donor with Susac syndrome. The V call is TRBV4-1, the J call TRBJ2-3; D remains unclear. The source material was CD8+ T cells from PBMCs. The CDR3 spells CASSQDMSPLTDTQYF. The CDR3 bases are TGCGCCAGCAGCCAAGATATGTCCCCCTTAACAGATACGCAGTATTTT.